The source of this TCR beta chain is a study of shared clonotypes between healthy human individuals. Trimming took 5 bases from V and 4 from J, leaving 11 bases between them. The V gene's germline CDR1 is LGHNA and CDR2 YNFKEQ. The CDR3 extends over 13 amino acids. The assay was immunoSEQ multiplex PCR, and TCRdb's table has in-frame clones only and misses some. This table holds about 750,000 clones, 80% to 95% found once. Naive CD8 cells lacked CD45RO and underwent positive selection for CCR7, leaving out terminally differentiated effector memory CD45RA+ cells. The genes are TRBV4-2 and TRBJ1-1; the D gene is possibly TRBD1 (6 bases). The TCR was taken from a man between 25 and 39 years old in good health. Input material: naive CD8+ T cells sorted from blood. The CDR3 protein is CASSLVGGTEAFF. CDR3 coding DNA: TGTGCCAGCAGCTTGGTAGGGGGCACTGAAGCTTTCTTT.